This T cell receptor (beta chain) is from a study of blood T cell repertoires in COVID-19. The overall study: Spain, Italy and the United States supplied samples that represented acute and convalescent COVID-19. PBMCs, B-cell-depleted T cells, or T cells provided the cDNA or gDNA that made up the material.

Germline V CDR1 and CDR2: LNHDA, SQIVND (reference sequence). CDR3 length: 14 amino acids. Losses at the gene ends were 8 bases for V and 7 bases for J; bases not matched to a gene: 6. Original methodology: Reference gene primer amplification gave estimated nucleated cell counts. The method was immunoSEQ multiplex PCR; TCRdb's version includes in-frame clones alone and lacks a portion of them. The DNA was the basis for D and trimming; V, J and clone size are from that table. The table lists roughly 240,000 clones, 70% to 90% of them singletons. The TCR comes from a woman aged 25 to 39 who had recovered from COVID-19. V gene TRBV19 combines with J gene TRBJ2-4; 12 bases are shared with TRBD2. The specimen was peripheral blood. The CDR3 is CASALAGGVNIQYF. In DNA, the CDR3 is TGTGCCAGTGCCCTAGCGGGGGGGGTGAACATTCAGTACTTC.